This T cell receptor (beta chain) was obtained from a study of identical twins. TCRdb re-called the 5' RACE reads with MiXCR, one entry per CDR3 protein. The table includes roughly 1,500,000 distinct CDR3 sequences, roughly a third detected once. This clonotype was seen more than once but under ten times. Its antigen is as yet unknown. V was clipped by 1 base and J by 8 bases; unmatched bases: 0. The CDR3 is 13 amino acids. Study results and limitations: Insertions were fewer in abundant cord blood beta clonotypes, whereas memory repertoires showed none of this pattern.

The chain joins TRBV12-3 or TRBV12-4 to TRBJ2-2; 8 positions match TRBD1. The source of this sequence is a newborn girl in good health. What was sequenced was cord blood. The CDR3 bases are TGTGCCAGCAGTTTAGGGACAGGGGGGGAGCTGTTTTTT. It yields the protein CASSLGTGGELFF.